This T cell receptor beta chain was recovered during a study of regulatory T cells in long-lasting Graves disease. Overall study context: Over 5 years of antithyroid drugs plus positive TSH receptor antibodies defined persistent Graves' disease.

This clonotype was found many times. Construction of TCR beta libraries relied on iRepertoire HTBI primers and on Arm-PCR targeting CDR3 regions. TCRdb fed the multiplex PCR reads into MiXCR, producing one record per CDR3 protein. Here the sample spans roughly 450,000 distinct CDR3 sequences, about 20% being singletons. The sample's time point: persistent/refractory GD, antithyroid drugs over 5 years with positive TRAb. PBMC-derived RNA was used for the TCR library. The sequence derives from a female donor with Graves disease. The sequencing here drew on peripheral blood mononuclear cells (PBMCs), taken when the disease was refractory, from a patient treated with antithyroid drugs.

The CDR3 reads CASSGQEDQPQHF. CDR3 sequence (DNA): TGTGCCAGCAGCGGACAGGAAGATCAGCCCCAGCATTTT. V usage is TRBV28 and J usage is TRBJ1-5, with 7 bases fitting TRBD1. J was trimmed by 5 bases and V by 6 bases; bases with no gene match: 4. Germline lookup yields CDR1 MDHEN and CDR2 SYDVKM. The CDR3 is 13 residues long. Variable domain in full (rest from reference TRBV28 and TRBJ1-5): DVKVTQSSRYLVKRTGEKVFLECVQDMDHENMFWYRQDPGLGLRLIYFSYDVKMKEKGDIPEGYSVSREKKERFSLILESASTNQTSMYLCASSGQEDQPQHFGDGTRLSIL.